The 27 T cell receptor beta chains below come from one sample, sequenced in a study of blood T cell repertoires in COVID-19. TCRdb keeps only in-frame clones here, not all; method: immunoSEQ multiplex PCR. This table has about 280,000 clones, approximately 85% appearing once. Sequencing used peripheral blood. These receptors were taken from a man aged 50-59 years with active or convalescent COVID-19.

This clone was detected a few times. V and J are TRBV6-6 and TRBJ1-5; D is undetermined. CDR3 length equals 16 residues. Trimming removed 4 bases at V and 1 base at J, with 14 bases between. The germline CDR1 and CDR2 sequences are MNHNY and SVGAGI (reference sequence). The CDR3 sequence: CASSSFGLLSNQPQHF. Written as DNA, the CDR3 is TGTGCCAGCAGTTCCTTTGGGCTGTTGAGCAATCAGCCCCAGCATTTT.

The chain has TRBV18 and TRBJ1-2; weak D call: TRBD1 (5 bases). Germline loops: CDR1 KGHSH, CDR2 LQKENI. This CDR3 region has 14 residues. Trimming removed 1 base at V and 4 bases at J, with 10 bases between. CDR3 in amino acids: CASSPQQGGYGYTF. The CDR3 nucleotides are TGTGCCAGCTCACCACAGCAGGGTGGCTATGGCTACACCTTC.

This chain joins TRBV2 and TRBJ2-3; D perhaps matches TRBD2 (5 bases). Germline CDR1 reads SNHLY; CDR2 reads FYNNEI. V shed 6 bases and J shed 6 bases, with 16 bases lying between them. This CDR3 has 14 amino acids. CDR3 amino acids: CASSATILGDTQYF. DNA for the CDR3: TGTGCCAGCAGCGCGACTATCCTGGGGGATACGCAGTATTTT.

The V gene is TRBV27, the J gene TRBJ1-4; D gene ambiguous. This CDR3 contains 15 residues. Trimming took off 3 bases at V and 2 bases at J, with 10 bases between the two ends. The germline V gene encodes CDR1 MNHEY and CDR2 SMNVEV (reference sequence). In nucleotides, the CDR3 is TGTGCCAGCAGTTTTGCGGGTTTCACTAATGAAAAACTGTTTTTT. As protein: CASSFAGFTNEKLFF.

The V gene is TRBV3-1 (or the pseudogene TRBV3-2), the J gene TRBJ1-4; TRBD1 matches at 7 bases. The CDR3 runs to 17 residues. From germline, CDR1 is LGHDT and CDR2 YNNKEL (reference sequence). Unmatched junction bases numbered 12, after V lost 4 bases and J lost 4 bases. CDR3: CASSRKGGLGGNEKLFF. In DNA, the CDR3 is TGTGCCAGCAGCCGAAAAGGGGGCCTCGGGGGTAATGAAAAACTGTTTTTT.

Concerning this clone: Other DNA sequences in the same sample also yield this CDR3. V and J are TRBV4-1 and TRBJ2-5; 10 bases match TRBD1. Germline loops: CDR1 MGHRA, CDR2 YSYEKL. V was clipped by 1 base and J by 5 bases; unmatched bases: 4. This CDR3 comprises 15 residues. The CDR3, as DNA: TGCGCCAGCAGCCAAGGGGGACAGGGGTCGGAGACCCAGTACTTC. It specifies CASSQGGQGSETQYF.

On this clone itself: Since a much larger clone is just one base distant, this may be a read error. Other DNA sequences from this sample encode an identical CDR3 as well. The V gene is TRBV11-2, the J gene TRBJ1-1, with D uncertain. Trimming removed 1 base at V and 1 base at J, with 4 bases between. Germline values: CDR1 SGHAT, CDR2 FQNNGV. This CDR3 region has 13 residues. The CDR3 DNA reads as TGTGCCAGCAGCTTAGGACAGAACACTGAAGCTTTCTTT. Its protein product is CASSLGQNTEAFF.

CDR3 sequence (DNA): TGTGCCAGTAGTATCCGGGCCGGGGCTGAAGCTTTCTTT. This translates into CASSIRAGAEAFF. The V gene is TRBV19, the J gene TRBJ1-1; D unresolved. The CDR3 covers 13 residues. V dropped 3 bases and J dropped 6 bases, with 11 bases sitting between them. CDR1 LNHDA and CDR2 SQIVND come from the germline V gene (reference sequence).

This clone was observed once. The J gene is TRBJ1-1, the V gene TRBV29-1; D is ambiguous. This CDR3 region has 13 residues. The germline V gene encodes CDR1 SQVTM and CDR2 ANQGSEA. V lost 7 bases, J lost 4 bases, and 16 bases lay in between. As DNA, the CDR3 is TGCAGCGCCGGAGGGCAGGCAGTCACTGAAGCTTTCTTT. Its protein product is CSAGGQAVTEAFF.

The V gene is TRBV7-9, the J gene TRBJ1-5; possibly TRBD1 for D (6 bases). V lost 1 base and J lost 5, with 15 bases in between. CDR3 length equals 16 residues. The germline V gene has CDR1 SEHNR and CDR2 FQNEAQ (reference sequence). DNA of the CDR3: TGTGCCAGCAGCTTAGGACAGGTGGGATGGGATCAGCCCCAGCATTTT. This codes for CASSLGQVGWDQPQHF. Combining the CDR3 with reference TRBV7-9 and TRBJ1-5 gives the whole variable domain DTGVSQNPRHKITKRGQNVTFRCDPISEHNRLYWYRQTLGQGPEFLTYFQNEAQLEKSRLLSDRFSAERPKGSFSTLEIQRTEQGDSAMYLCASSLGQVGWDQPQHFGDGTRLSIL.

The count of this clone is one. This chain links TRBV18 with TRBJ2-5; TRBD2 is a possible D gene (5 bases). Germline values: CDR1 KGHSH, CDR2 LQKENI. The V and J ends lost 4 bases and 5 bases respectively, with 14 bases between them. The CDR3 length is 14 residues. CDR3 in amino acids: CASSRAEGAETQYF. CDR3 coding DNA: TGTGCCAGCTCACGTGCTGAGGGCGCCGAGACCCAGTACTTC.

V gene TRBV19 combines with J gene TRBJ1-6; D gene uncertain. CDR1 and CDR2 from the germline V gene are LNHDA and SQIVND (reference sequence). V gave up 8 bases and J gave up 4 bases, with 15 bases separating them. The CDR3 is 15 residues long. This CDR3 is CASSTLGGYNSPLHF. The CDR3 nucleotides read TGTGCCAGTTCTACTTTGGGAGGGTATAATTCACCCCTCCACTTT.

V is TRBV19 and J is TRBJ2-5, with 11 positions matching TRBD1. The CDR3 is made up of 17 amino acids. Germline V gene lookup returns CDR1 LNHDA and CDR2 SQIVND (reference sequence). V was clipped by 1 base and J by 4 bases; unmatched bases: 8. In DNA, the CDR3 is TGTGCCAGTAGTATAGGTTTCGGGACAGGGGGTTCAGAGACCCAGTACTTC. It is translated as CASSIGFGTGGSETQYF.

The V and J genes are TRBV3-1 (or the pseudogene TRBV3-2) and TRBJ2-3; tentative D call: TRBD1 (5 bases). The CDR3 consists of 14 residues. The V end was cut by 0 bases, the J end by 9 bases, with 13 bases between. Germline-derived CDR1 and CDR2 are LGHDT and YNNKEL (reference sequence). The CDR3 here is CASSQDDLAGTQYF. The DNA for the CDR3 is TGTGCCAGCAGCCAAGATGATCTGGCAGGGACGCAGTATTTT.

The chain employs TRBV7-2 and TRBJ2-1; 8 bases are a match to TRBD2. Germline lookup yields CDR1 SGHTA and CDR2 FQGNSA. This CDR3 comprises 15 residues. V shed 5 bases, J shed 6 bases, and the junction held 9 bases outside the gene matches. The CDR3 is CASSLGLALGNEQFF. CDR3 DNA: TGTGCCAGCAGCCTTGGACTAGCCCTGGGCAATGAGCAGTTCTTC.

This CDR3 is CASRNLDRNYGYTF. CDR3 nucleotide sequence: TGTGCCAGCAGGAACCTAGACAGAAACTATGGCTACACCTTC. This chain connects TRBV5-6 to TRBJ1-2; D perhaps matches TRBD1 (5 bases). Per germline, CDR1 SGHDT and CDR2 YYEEEE. The CDR3 extends over 14 amino acids. V was clipped by 5 bases and J by 2 bases, with 13 bases between them.

The V gene is TRBV10-3, the J gene TRBJ2-2; no clear D gene. V was pared by 3 bases and J by 4 bases, with 15 bases between. Germline values: CDR1 ENHRY, CDR2 SYGVKD. The CDR3 spans 16 residues. In DNA form, the CDR3 reads TGTGCCATCAGTGACCCCCAGAAGAGGTCCACCGGGGAGCTGTTTTTT. It yields the protein CAISDPQKRSTGELFF.

The genes are TRBV6-5 and TRBJ1-6; weak D call: TRBD1 (6 bases). CDR3 length equals 13 residues. V lost 11 bases and J 4 bases, leaving 12 bases between the germline ends. CDR1 and CDR2 from the germline V gene are MNHEY and SVGAGI. The CDR3 DNA is TGTGCCGCGAGAGGGGGATATAATTCACCCCTCCACTTT. Translating gives CAARGGYNSPLHF.

The gene calls are TRBV12-5 and TRBJ2-2, with D perhaps TRBD1 (6 bases). Deletions cut 3 bases from V and 7 bases from J, with 18 bases between. Looked up from germline, CDR1 is LGHNT and CDR2 is FRNRAP. CDR3 length: 16 amino acids. DNA of the CDR3: TGTGCTAGTGGTTTCCGCCCACAGGGTTTGAGCGGGGAGCTGTTTTTT. This translates into CASGFRPQGLSGELFF.

The chain combines TRBV5-1 with TRBJ1-2; 8 positions agree with TRBD1. The CDR3 runs 14 residues. J lost 7 bases, V lost 6 bases, and 11 bases had no gene match. Per germline, CDR1 SGHRS and CDR2 YFSETQ. CDR3 loop: CASTRLDRGGGYTF. In DNA form, the CDR3 reads TGCGCCAGCACCAGGCTCGACAGGGGTGGTGGCTACACCTTC.

This clone has a handful of counts. This chain links TRBV13 with TRBJ2-5; the match to TRBD2 covers 7 bases. CDR1 and CDR2 from the germline V gene are PRHDT and FYEKMQ (reference sequence). The CDR3 runs 16 residues. V lost 5 bases to trimming and J lost 1 base; unmatched junction nucleotides: 10. This CDR3 reads CASSLRGSGPQETQYF. CDR3 nucleotide sequence: TGTGCCAGCAGCCTCCGGGGTAGCGGGCCCCAAGAGACCCAGTACTTC.

This clone was observed a few times. This chain connects TRBV30 to TRBJ2-5; 8 bases match TRBD1. This CDR3 is 13 amino acids long. Germline loops: CDR1 GTSNPN, CDR2 SVGIG (reference sequence). V dropped 5 bases and J dropped 5; count of bases not matched to a gene: 7. CDR3 amino acids: CAWSARGRETQYF. The DNA of the CDR3 is TGTGCCTGGTCGGCCAGGGGGCGCGAGACCCAGTACTTC.

The chain joins TRBV5-6 to TRBJ1-5; D perhaps matches TRBD1 (6 bases). The CDR3 contains 16 residues. Germline loops: CDR1 SGHDT, CDR2 YYEEEE. V dropped 0 bases and J dropped 5 bases, with 15 bases sitting between them. The CDR3 spells CASSLGGRGWDQPQHF. The CDR3 nucleotides are TGTGCCAGCAGCTTGGGTGGCAGGGGATGGGATCAGCCCCAGCATTTT.

This chain uses TRBV6-6 with TRBJ1-3, with D hard to call. V lost 6 bases and J lost 2, with 5 bases in between. Looked up from germline, CDR1 is MNHNY and CDR2 is SVGAGI (reference sequence). CDR3 length: 12 amino acids. The CDR3 sequence is CASRGPGNTIYF. CDR3 coding DNA: TGTGCCAGCAGGGGCCCTGGAAACACCATATATTTT.

In nucleotides, the CDR3 is TGTGCCAGCAGCTCTAAGGGGTGGGAGACCCAGTACTTC. This encodes CASSSKGWETQYF. The chain has TRBV5-8 and TRBJ2-5; D is possibly TRBD1 (5 bases). V was trimmed by 3 bases and J by 5 bases, leaving 11 bases between them. Germline values: CDR1 SGHTS, CDR2 YDEGEE. This CDR3 region has 13 residues.

The chain recombines TRBV29-1 with TRBJ1-3, with TRBD1 matching over 8 bases. The CDR3 has 14 residues. Germline trimming cut 5 bases from V and 3 bases from J; bases unmatched to any gene: 6. CDR1 SQVTM and CDR2 ANQGSEA come from the germline V gene. The CDR3 loop is CSVTQGALGNTIYF. The CDR3 DNA reads as TGCAGCGTTACTCAGGGGGCGCTTGGAAACACCATATATTTT.

V and J are TRBV9 and TRBJ2-3, with TRBD2 matching over 9 bases. The junction had 7 bases not matched to a gene; V was cut back by 4 bases and J by 1 base. Germline V gene data show CDR1 as SGDLS and CDR2 as YYNGEE. This CDR3 region has 16 residues. The CDR3 sequence is CASSPLAGSGTDTQYF. Written as DNA, the CDR3 is TGTGCCAGCAGCCCTCTAGCGGGATCCGGCACAGATACGCAGTATTTT.